This T cell receptor (beta chain) was found in a study of blood T cells in healthy people across ages. Study findings and constraints: Naive CD4+ cells and diversity were both higher in long-lived donors than in aged donors.

Germline assignment: CDR1 SGHTA and CDR2 FQGNSA. V shed 7 bases, J shed 8 bases, and the junction held 5 bases outside the gene matches. CDR3 size: 13 residues. The second PCR ran about 6 to 12 cycles with a sample-barcoded 5' primer and J-beta primers. TCRdb redid the calling of the 5' RACE reads with MiXCR, one entry per CDR3 protein. Counted here are around 1,000,000 distinct CDR3 sequences, 20% to 25% occurring once; the ten biggest clones make up 0.65% to 0.75%. As to this clonotype: Antigen unknown.

Caucasian, healthy and from Russia, the donors were aged between roughly 6 and 100. The same data also went into a second study, on T cells of mothers and their children. That work contributes: A few healthy Caucasian mothers served as donors, and their six children did as well. For the second PCR, the M1S primer put in sample barcodes and 2-4 random nucleotides.

The chain has TRBV7-2 and TRBJ1-3, with 10 positions matching TRBD1. The sequence derives from a girl aged 2 to 9 in good health. The sequenced sample was blood. The CDR3 loop is CASTGDRGYTIYF. The CDR3 DNA is TGTGCCAGCACCGGGGACAGGGGATACACCATATATTTT.